This TCR beta chain was recorded in a study of blood T cell repertoires in COVID-19. Overall study context: Sample material is recorded as cDNA or gDNA derived from T cells, B-cell-depleted T cells, or PBMCs.

Enrolled through a virtual design, the participants were between about 18 and 100 years of age and came from 24 US areas. Membership in each cohort depended on participant-reported clinical history. Concerning this clone: A junction boundary mismatches the germline segment, possibly from a read error.

Authors' processing steps: Amplified reference gene primers provided the basis for estimating nucleated cell counts. TCRdb's copy holds only in-frame clones and misses some; the assay was immunoSEQ multiplex PCR. V and J calls and clone size come straight from that table; D and trimming were deduced from the DNA. This table has fewer than 500,000 clones, roughly 90% appearing once. The specimen was PBMCs or T cells enriched from blood (not recorded which). The origin of this receptor is a young woman who had recovered from COVID-19.

The CDR3: CATSRDATALTF. CDR3 DNA: TGTGCCACCAGCAGAGATGCGACAGCCCTAACCTTC. The chain is built from TRBV15 and TRBJ1-1; D possibly corresponds to TRBD1 (5 bases). Germline-derived CDR1 and CDR2 are LNHNV and YYDKDF (reference sequence). This CDR3 is 12 amino acids long.